One and the same sample provided the 10 T cell receptor beta chains below, sequenced in a study of PD-1 blockade in classical Hodgkin lymphoma. Brentuximab vedotin exposure varied among the patients, all of whom had relapsed after autologous stem cell transplantation. Data came from immunoSEQ multiplex PCR; TCRdb stores just in-frame clones and leaves some out. In the table there are approximately 19,000 clones, roughly three quarters of which are singletons. Sequenced here: peripheral blood mononuclear cells (PBMCs), sampled before the second cycle of nivolumab. These receptors all come from a human donor with classical Hodgkin lymphoma.

The chain has TRBV6-5 and TRBJ1-1; maybe TRBD1 (6 bases). Germline CDR1 reads MNHEY; CDR2 reads SVGAGI. V gave up 0 bases and J gave up 5 bases, with 13 bases separating them. The CDR3 runs 15 residues. CDR3 in amino acids: CASSYSGGPGTEAFF. CDR3 sequence (DNA): TGTGCCAGCAGTTACTCCGGGGGCCCGGGAACTGAAGCTTTCTTT.

The J gene is TRBJ1-6, the V gene TRBV5-4, with 7 bases lining up with TRBD1. The V gene end was trimmed by 2 bases and the J gene end by 9 bases; junction bases not matched to a gene: 8. Germline loops: CDR1 SGHNT, CDR2 YYREEE (reference sequence). This CDR3 is 15 amino acids long. The CDR3 loop reads CASSFSAGGTSPLHF. CDR3 DNA sequence: TGTGCCAGCAGCTTTTCGGCAGGGGGAACTTCACCCCTCCACTTT.

The CDR3 sequence: CAISPLSGTEAFF. The DNA for the CDR3 is TGTGCCATCAGCCCATTGTCCGGGACTGAAGCTTTCTTT. The chain recombines TRBV10-3 with TRBJ1-1; D not certain. CDR1 and CDR2 (germline): ENHRY, SYGVKD. V lost 6 bases, J lost 5 bases, and 13 bases lay in between. This CDR3 contains 13 residues.

V and J are TRBV2 and TRBJ1-1, with 10 bases matching TRBD1. Unmatched junction bases numbered 11, after V lost 7 bases and J lost 0 bases. There are 17 residues in the CDR3. Germline V gene lookup returns CDR1 SNHLY and CDR2 FYNNEI. The CDR3 DNA sequence: TGTGCCAGCATCTTTAACGGGGACAGGGGCGTGAACACTGAAGCTTTCTTT. This sequence encodes CASIFNGDRGVNTEAFF. Filled out from reference TRBV2 and TRBJ1-1, the complete variable domain reads EPEVTQTPSHQVTQMGQEVILRCVPISNHLYFYWYRQILGQKVEFLVSFYNNEISEKSEIFDDQFSVERPDGSNFTLKIRSTKLEDSAMYFCASIFNGDRGVNTEAFFGQGTRLTVV.

This clone was counted a single time. CDR3 in DNA: TGTGCCAGCTCACCACGAGGACAGGGGGCAGCGGACGGGGCCAACGTCCTGACTTTC. Amino acid sequence: CASSPRGQGAADGANVLTF. The chain uses TRBV18 and TRBJ2-6, with TRBD1 matching over 11 bases. Trimming removed 1 base from V and 4 bases from J; junction bases left unmatched: 9. Germline CDR1 reads KGHSH; CDR2 reads LQKENI. This CDR3 has 19 amino acids.

This sequence joins TRBV5-4 and TRBJ1-1; D not certain. The CDR3 totals 14 residues. Between the trimmed V and J ends, which lost 0 bases and 5 bases, there was a span of 11 bases. Germline assignment: CDR1 SGHNT and CDR2 YYREEE (reference sequence). The CDR3 DNA sequence: TGTGCCAGCAGCTTGGATTTTGGGGAAACTGAAGCTTTCTTT. As protein: CASSLDFGETEAFF. Together with reference TRBV5-4 and TRBJ1-1, the CDR3 gives the full variable domain: ETGVTQSPTHLIKTRGQQVTLRCSSQSGHNTVSWYQQALGQGPQFIFQYYREEENGRGNFPPRFSGLQFPNYSSELNVNALELDDSALYLCASSLDFGETEAFFGQGTRLTVV.

The gene calls are TRBV9 and TRBJ2-1; 8 bases agree with TRBD2. This CDR3 comprises 17 residues. Looked up from germline, CDR1 is SGDLS and CDR2 is YYNGEE. V gave up 0 bases and J gave up 7 bases; unmatched junction bases: 12. The CDR3 DNA follows: TGTGCCAGCAGCGTAGCACCCCTGGCGGGAGGCTTTAATGAGCAGTTCTTC. It encodes CASSVAPLAGGFNEQFF.

The chain couples TRBV9 to TRBJ1-6; no definite D call. V lost 1 base, J lost 10 bases, and 21 bases lay in between. The germline V gene has CDR1 SGDLS and CDR2 YYNGEE. CDR3 length equals 17 residues. The CDR3 DNA is TGTGCCAGCAGCGTAACACCCGCGGCGGGGTCAGGCTCACCCCTCCACTTT. It yields the protein CASSVTPAAGSGSPLHF.

Judged by abundance, this clone is medium-sized (0.01 to 0.1%). The rearrangement joins TRBV19 to TRBJ1-5; 7 nucleotides match TRBD1. CDR3 length: 14 residues. V was clipped by 3 bases and J by 3 bases; unmatched bases: 2. In germline, CDR1 is LNHDA, CDR2 SQIVND (reference sequence). CDR3 DNA: TGTGCCAGTAGTATTGGGACAGACAATCAGCCCCAGCATTTT. Protein: CASSIGTDNQPQHF.

The rearrangement links TRBV6-5 to TRBJ2-1; 8 nucleotides line up with TRBD1. Trimming took 6 bases from V and 4 from J; bases not matched to a gene: 5. The CDR3 is made up of 14 amino acids. Germline values: CDR1 MNHEY, CDR2 SVGAGI. CDR3 protein: CASRGQGGYNEQFF. CDR3 coding DNA: TGTGCCAGCAGAGGACAGGGAGGATACAATGAGCAGTTCTTC.